The 4 T cell receptor beta chains below all came from one sample that was sequenced in a study of T cells in Graves' hyperthyroidism and ophthalmopathy. Authors of the study amplified TCR beta CDR3 regions from RNA transcripts. The TCR CDR3 was amplified in a first-round RT-PCR using the HTBI primer set. TCRdb reprocessed the multiplex PCR reads with MiXCR, giving one entry per CDR3 protein. Of about 360,000 distinct CDR3 sequences listed, about 13% are singletons. The sequencing input was blood. The receptors were gathered from a young woman with Graves' hyperthyroidism.

This clonotype was observed many times. The CDR3 sequence: CASSLSPGQGGSHYGYTF. CDR3 DNA: TGTGCCAGCAGTTTATCGCCCGGGCAGGGAGGGTCCCACTATGGCTACACCTTC. This chain joins TRBV27 and TRBJ1-2, with D perhaps TRBD1 (5 bases). CDR1 MNHEY and CDR2 SMNVEV come from the germline V gene (reference sequence). V lost 0 bases and J 3 bases, leaving 20 bases between the germline ends. The length of the CDR3 is 18 residues.

This clonotype was recorded at least ten times. CDR3 protein: CATSDAPPGAVDGELFF. The DNA for the CDR3 is TGTGCCACCAGTGATGCCCCACCGGGAGCGGTCGACGGGGAGCTGTTTTTT. The rearrangement uses TRBV24-1 and TRBJ2-2; D might be TRBD2 (6 bases). The V end lost 3 bases, the J end lost 7 bases, and 20 bases lay between the germline ends. Germline CDR1 reads KGHDR; CDR2 reads SFDVKD. The CDR3 length is 17 residues.

This clonotype was seen repeatedly, ten times or more. The chain links TRBV20-1 to TRBJ2-7, with D possibly being TRBD1 or TRBD2 (5 bases each). Between the trimmed V and J ends, which lost 0 bases and 6 bases, there was a span of 15 bases. The CDR3 contains 14 residues. Germline-derived CDR1 and CDR2 are DFQATT and SNEGSKA (reference sequence). CDR3 DNA sequence: TGCAGTGCTAGAGATCGAGGGGCCCTTGGCGAGCAGTACTTC. Protein product: CSARDRGALGEQYF.

V usage is TRBV19 and J usage is TRBJ2-1; TRBD1 or TRBD2 may be the D gene (6 bases each). The CDR3 runs 13 residues. Germline V gene data show CDR1 as LNHDA and CDR2 as SQIVND (reference sequence). Trimming took off 5 bases at V and 6 bases at J, with 11 bases between the two ends. Written as DNA, the CDR3 is TGTGCCAGTAGTTGGGGGGCCCTCAATGAGCAGTTCTTC. Protein product: CASSWGALNEQFF.